The 18 T cell receptor beta chains below all came from one sample that was sequenced in a study of T cell responses to AZD1222 COVID-19 vaccine. TCRdb's table, derived via immunoSEQ multiplex PCR, lists solely in-frame clones and lacks some. This sample has 150,000 or so clones, with 80% to 95% found just once. Sequenced material: peripheral blood, taken 28 days after the second AZD1222 dose. These receptor sequences come from an adult who received the AZD1222 COVID-19 vaccine.

This clone was seen once. The chain carries TRBV5-1 and TRBJ2-2; 7 bases align to TRBD2. Germline values: CDR1 SGHRS, CDR2 YFSETQ. The CDR3 has 16 amino acids. J gave up 1 base and V 0 bases, and 3 bases lay outside the gene matches. The CDR3 here is CASSLASGKNTGELFF. DNA for the CDR3: TGCGCCAGCAGCTTGGCTAGCGGAAAGAACACCGGGGAGCTGTTTTTT.

In this sample, this clone turned up a few times. The chain is built from TRBV6-5 and TRBJ2-2; TRBD2 matches 13 bases. The germline gives CDR1 MNHEY, CDR2 SVGAGI. Trimming took 11 bases from V and 9 from J; bases not matched to a gene: 12. The CDR3 spans 15 residues. In DNA form, the CDR3 reads TGTGCCGGAAGGACTAGCGGGAGTGGTTCGAGGGAGCTGTTTTTT. It yields the protein CAGRTSGSGSRELFF.

J is TRBJ2-1 and V is TRBV9, with TRBD2 identical over 11 bases. Germline CDR1 reads SGDLS; CDR2 reads YYNGEE. The CDR3 covers 18 residues. V was pared by 0 bases and J by 9 bases, with 14 bases of the junction left unmatched. The CDR3 coding sequence is TGTGCCAGCAGCGTAGCAACCGGGACTAGCGGATCCCAGGGTGAGCAGTTCTTC. It encodes CASSVATGTSGSQGEQFF. Complete variable domain (other parts from reference TRBV9 and TRBJ2-1): DSGVTQTPKHLITATGQRVTLRCSPRSGDLSVYWYQQSLDQGLQFLIQYYNGEERAKGNILERFSAQQFPDLHSELNLSSLELGDSALYFCASSVATGTSGSQGEQFFGPGTRLTVL.

This clone has more than one count but fewer than ten. The rearrangement uses TRBV3-1 (or the pseudogene TRBV3-2) and TRBJ2-7; the D gene is possibly TRBD2 (6 bases). Germline V gene lookup returns CDR1 LGHDT and CDR2 YNNKEL (reference sequence). The ends were cut back, 0 bases at V and 3 bases at J, with 15 bases in the middle. The CDR3 extends over 16 amino acids. DNA for the CDR3: TGTGCCAGCAGCCAAGATCAAGTGGACTACCTCTACGAGCAGTACTTC. As protein: CASSQDQVDYLYEQYF.

This chain joins TRBV10-3 and TRBJ1-4; 7 bases map to TRBD1. The V gene's germline CDR1 is ENHRY and CDR2 SYGVKD. The CDR3 is 15 residues long. V gave up 9 bases and J gave up 4 bases; unmatched junction bases: 11. The CDR3 spells CAISDSGQVNEKLFF. In nucleotides, the CDR3 is TGTGCCATTTCAGACTCCGGACAGGTTAATGAAAAACTGTTTTTT.

The gene calls are TRBV6-5 and TRBJ2-3; TRBD1 aligns across 8 bases. The length of the CDR3 is 15 residues. Looked up from germline, CDR1 is MNHEY and CDR2 is SVGAGI. Trimming at V came to 6 bases and at J to 1 base, leaving 6 bases not matched to a gene. The CDR3 loop reads CASSTGGSGTDTQYF. In nucleotides, the CDR3 is TGTGCCAGCAGCACAGGGGGTTCAGGCACAGATACGCAGTATTTT.

The chain uses TRBV19 and TRBJ1-1, with D possibly matching TRBD1 (6 bases). Germline CDR1 reads LNHDA; CDR2 reads SQIVND (reference sequence). There are 15 residues in the CDR3. Trimming removed 5 bases from V and 0 bases from J, with 13 bases in between. The CDR3 sequence is CASSQGPFMNTEAFF. CDR3 in DNA: TGTGCCAGTAGTCAGGGGCCTTTTATGAACACTGAAGCTTTCTTT.

The CDR3 spells CSVDNRGPTEAFF. CDR3 coding DNA: TGCAGCGTTGACAATCGAGGGCCCACTGAAGCTTTCTTT. The chain has TRBV29-1 and TRBJ1-1; D not resolved. Trimming took off 3 bases at V and 4 bases at J, with 12 bases between the two ends. Germline V gene data show CDR1 as SQVTM and CDR2 as ANQGSEA. The CDR3 is 13 amino acids.

This chain joins TRBV30 and TRBJ1-1, with D unclear. Germline CDR1 reads GTSNPN; CDR2 reads SVGIG (reference sequence). The CDR3 is 14 residues long. The V gene lost 1 base and the J gene lost 0 bases, with 9 bases spanning the gap. As DNA, the CDR3 is TGTGCCTGGAGTGCTGGAAATCTGAACACTGAAGCTTTCTTT. Translated: CAWSAGNLNTEAFF. The full variable domain, its missing parts supplied by reference TRBV30 and TRBJ1-1, is SQTIHQWPATLVQPVGSPLSLECTVEGTSNPNLYWYRQAAGRGLQLLFYSVGIGQISSEVPQNLSASRPQDRQFILSSKKLLLSDSGFYLCAWSAGNLNTEAFFGQGTRLTVV.

This rearrangement joins TRBV28 to TRBJ2-1, with 7 bases identical to TRBD2. With V trimmed by 2 bases and J by 3 bases, 13 bases remained unmatched. CDR3 length: 18 residues. Germline loops: CDR1 MDHEN, CDR2 SYDVKM. CDR3 protein: CASSLPREREGGYNEQFF. CDR3 nucleotide sequence: TGTGCCAGCAGTTTACCCAGGGAGAGGGAGGGCGGCTACAATGAGCAGTTCTTC.

The V call is TRBV5-4, the J call TRBJ1-2; maybe TRBD1 (5 bases). Trimming pared 4 bases from V and 3 bases from J, leaving 7 bases between. The CDR3 consists of 12 residues. CDR1 and CDR2 (germline): SGHNT, YYREEE (reference sequence). The CDR3 region has the DNA TGTGCCAGCAGCGGGGCTGACTATGGCTACACCTTC. It translates to CASSGADYGYTF. Full variable domain (missing parts from reference TRBV5-4 and TRBJ1-2): ETGVTQSPTHLIKTRGQQVTLRCSSQSGHNTVSWYQQALGQGPQFIFQYYREEENGRGNFPPRFSGLQFPNYSSELNVNALELDDSALYLCASSGADYGYTFGSGTRLTVV.

The chain uses TRBV28 and TRBJ2-2; D is undetermined. CDR1 and CDR2 (germline): MDHEN, SYDVKM. The CDR3 loop spans 16 amino acids. Trimming shortened V by 5 bases and J by 1 base, and 14 bases separated the two germline ends. CDR3 loop: CASSLFRTGNTGELFF. CDR3 nucleotides: TGTGCCAGCAGTCTATTTCGGACGGGGAACACCGGGGAGCTGTTTTTT.

CDR3 amino acids: CASSLRVPYEQYF. The CDR3 DNA is TGTGCCAGCAGTTTGCGGGTACCTTACGAGCAGTACTTC. The chain combines TRBV28 with TRBJ2-7; weak D call: TRBD2 (5 bases). With 3 bases removed from V and 4 bases from J, the gap between germline ends came to 10 bases. CDR1 MDHEN and CDR2 SYDVKM come from the germline V gene. The CDR3 is 13 residues long.

The rearrangement links TRBV4-1 to TRBJ1-5; unclear D gene. Germline CDR1 reads MGHRA; CDR2 reads YSYEKL. The CDR3 extends over 15 amino acids. Trimming stripped 4 bases from V and 0 bases from J, with 10 bases between. The CDR3 nucleotides are TGCGCCAGCAGCCGAGGAGATGATAGCAATCAGCCCCAGCATTTT. Its protein is CASSRGDDSNQPQHF.

For this clone: Within the sample, other DNA sequences also encode this same CDR3. In DNA form, the CDR3 reads TGTGCCAGCAGCGTAGCGGGGAGCACAGATACGCAGTATTTT. As protein: CASSVAGSTDTQYF. The gene calls are TRBV9 and TRBJ2-3, with a possible D match to TRBD2 (5 bases). V lost 0 bases and J 0 bases, leaving 5 bases between the germline ends. The CDR3 loop spans 14 amino acids. Per the germline V gene, CDR1 is SGDLS and CDR2 is YYNGEE.

The rearrangement joins TRBV9 to TRBJ2-3; 14 bases line up with TRBD2. V was clipped by 4 bases and J by 4 bases; unmatched bases: 5. The CDR3 runs to 16 residues. Germline-derived CDR1 and CDR2 are SGDLS and YYNGEE. Written as DNA, the CDR3 is TGTGCCAGCAGCTCAACGGGACTAGCGGGAGCAGATACGCAGTATTTT. It translates to CASSSTGLAGADTQYF.

This chain links TRBV6-2 or TRBV6-3 with TRBJ2-1; 14 nucleotides match TRBD2. The V and J ends lost 4 bases and 4 bases, in that order; junction bases with no gene match: 9. This CDR3 contains 18 residues. Germline CDR1 reads MNHEY; CDR2 reads SVGEGT. The CDR3 here is CASSSRLAGGPIYNEQFF. CDR3 DNA: TGTGCCAGCAGTTCGAGACTAGCGGGAGGGCCGATTTACAATGAGCAGTTCTTC.

This rearrangement joins TRBV18 to TRBJ1-2, with 7 positions matching TRBD1. The CDR3 length is 15 residues. The germline V gene encodes CDR1 KGHSH and CDR2 LQKENI. V shed 4 bases, J shed 4 bases, and the junction held 9 bases outside the gene matches. The CDR3 nucleotides are TGTGCCAGCTCACTCTCGACAGGGCCCGTCTATGGCTACACCTTC. It codes for CASSLSTGPVYGYTF.